This TCR beta chain originates from a study of T cells after yellow fever vaccination. Study background: Preparing low-cell-number fractions relied on SMART-Seq v4 Ultra Low Input.

Germline values: CDR1 SGHTA, CDR2 FQGNSA. Trimming took 5 bases from V and 5 from J, leaving 6 bases between them. This CDR3 region has 11 residues. TCRdb re-derived calls from the 5' RACE reads in MiXCR, one entry per CDR3 protein. The table lists 70,000 or so distinct CDR3 sequences, around 5% of them singletons. This clonotype was counted ten times or more. The antigen is unknown. Study observations and caveats: Subsequent booster samples again held most clones from primary vaccination (96% CD4, 88% CD8). Some clonotypes, a small share, were shared between CD4 and CD8 compartments.

Sequencing used CD4+ T cells sorted from PBMCs, obtained more than 14 days after the first yellow fever vaccination. This rearrangement joins TRBV7-2 to TRBJ2-5; D gene ambiguous. The TCR was taken from a man younger than 35 who received the YFV17D yellow fever vaccine. DNA for the CDR3: TGTGCCAGCAGCCCTTGGGAGACCCAGTACTTC. Its protein product is CASSPWETQYF.